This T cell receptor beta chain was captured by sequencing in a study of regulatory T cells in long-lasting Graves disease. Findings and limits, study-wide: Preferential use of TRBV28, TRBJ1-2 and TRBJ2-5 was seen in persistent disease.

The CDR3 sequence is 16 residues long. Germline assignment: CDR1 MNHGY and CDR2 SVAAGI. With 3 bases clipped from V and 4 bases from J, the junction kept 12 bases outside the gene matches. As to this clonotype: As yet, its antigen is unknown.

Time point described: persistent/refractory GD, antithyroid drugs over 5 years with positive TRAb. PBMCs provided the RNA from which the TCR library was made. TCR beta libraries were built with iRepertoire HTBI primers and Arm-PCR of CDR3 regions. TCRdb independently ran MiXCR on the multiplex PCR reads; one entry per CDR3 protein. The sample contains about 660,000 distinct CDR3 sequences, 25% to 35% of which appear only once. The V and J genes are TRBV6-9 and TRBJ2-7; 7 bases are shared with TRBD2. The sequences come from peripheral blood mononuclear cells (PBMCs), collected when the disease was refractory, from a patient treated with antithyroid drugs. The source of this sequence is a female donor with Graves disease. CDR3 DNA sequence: TGTGCCAGCAGTTACTCGAAAGGCGGGAGTGTATACGAGCAGTACTTC. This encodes CASSYSKGGSVYEQYF.